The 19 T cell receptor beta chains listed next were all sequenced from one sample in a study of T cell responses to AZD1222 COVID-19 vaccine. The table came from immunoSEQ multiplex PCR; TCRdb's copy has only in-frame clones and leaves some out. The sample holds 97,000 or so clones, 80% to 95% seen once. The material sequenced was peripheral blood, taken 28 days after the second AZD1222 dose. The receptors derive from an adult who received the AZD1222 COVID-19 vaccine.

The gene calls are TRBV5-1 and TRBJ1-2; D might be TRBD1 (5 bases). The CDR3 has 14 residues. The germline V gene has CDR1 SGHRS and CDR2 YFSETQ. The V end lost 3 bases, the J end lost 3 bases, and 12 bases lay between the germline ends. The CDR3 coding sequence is TGCGCCAGCAGCTCGCTAAGGGGAGACTATGGCTACACCTTC. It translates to CASSSLRGDYGYTF.

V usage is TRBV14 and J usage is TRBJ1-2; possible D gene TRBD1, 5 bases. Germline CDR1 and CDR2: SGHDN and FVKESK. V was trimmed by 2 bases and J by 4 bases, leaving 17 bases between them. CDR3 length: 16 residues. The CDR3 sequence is CASSQQWAGRGYGYTF. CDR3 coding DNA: TGTGCCAGCAGCCAACAATGGGCAGGGAGGGGCTATGGCTACACCTTC.

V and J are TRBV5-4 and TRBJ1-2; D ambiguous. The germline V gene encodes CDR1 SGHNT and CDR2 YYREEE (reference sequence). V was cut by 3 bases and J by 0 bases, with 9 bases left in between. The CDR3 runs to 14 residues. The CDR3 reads CASSSYGANYGYTF. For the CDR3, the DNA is TGTGCCAGCAGCTCGTATGGAGCTAACTATGGCTACACCTTC.

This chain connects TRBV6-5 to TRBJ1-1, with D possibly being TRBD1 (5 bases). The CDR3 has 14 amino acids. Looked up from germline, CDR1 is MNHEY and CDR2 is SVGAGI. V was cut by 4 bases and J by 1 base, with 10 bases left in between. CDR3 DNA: TGTGCCAGCAGTTTCGACAGCTGGAACACTGAAGCTTTCTTT. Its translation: CASSFDSWNTEAFF.

CDR3 sequence: CASSPLDGKMNTEAFF. The CDR3 DNA reads TGTGCCAGTAGTCCACTGGACGGAAAAATGAACACTGAAGCTTTCTTT. This chain joins TRBV19 and TRBJ1-1; D unclear. CDR1 and CDR2 (germline): LNHDA, SQIVND (reference sequence). The CDR3 is 16 residues long. Trimming took off 5 bases at V and 0 bases at J, with 16 bases between the two ends. The full variable domain, completed using reference TRBV19 and TRBJ1-1, is DGGITQSPKYLFRKEGQNVTLSCEQNLNHDAMYWYRQDPGQGLRLIYYSQIVNDFQKGDIAEGYSVSREKKESFPLTVTSAQKNPTAFYLCASSPLDGKMNTEAFFGQGTRLTVV.

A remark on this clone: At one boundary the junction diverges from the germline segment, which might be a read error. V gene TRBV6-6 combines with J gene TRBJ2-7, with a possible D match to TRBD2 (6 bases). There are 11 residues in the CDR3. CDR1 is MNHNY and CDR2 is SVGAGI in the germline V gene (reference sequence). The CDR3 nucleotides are TGCGCATGCGGGGAGTACTACGAGCAGTACTTC. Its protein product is CACGEYYEQYF.

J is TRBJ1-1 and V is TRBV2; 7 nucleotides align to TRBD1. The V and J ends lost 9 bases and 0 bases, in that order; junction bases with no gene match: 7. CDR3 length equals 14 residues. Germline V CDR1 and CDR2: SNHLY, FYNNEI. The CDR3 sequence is CARSGTAMNTEAFF. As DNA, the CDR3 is TGTGCCAGGAGCGGGACAGCTATGAACACTGAAGCTTTCTTT.

CDR3 sequence reads: CASRPPGLAGNEQFF. CDR3 coding DNA: TGTGCCAGCAGGCCACCGGGACTAGCGGGCAATGAGCAGTTCTTC. The chain has TRBV7-2 and TRBJ2-1; 12 bases are a match to TRBD2. This CDR3 region has 15 residues. The germline V gene has CDR1 SGHTA and CDR2 FQGNSA. After removal of 6 bases from V and 6 bases from J, the junction contained 6 bases not matched to a gene.

This chain's CDR3 is CASSAQRTSGNTGELFF. DNA for the CDR3: TGTGCCAGCAGCGCCCAGAGGACTAGCGGAAACACCGGGGAGCTGTTTTTT. V and J are TRBV9 and TRBJ2-2; 10 bases align to TRBD2. The CDR3 is 17 amino acids. CDR1 SGDLS and CDR2 YYNGEE come from the germline V gene. Trimming cost V 3 bases and J 2 bases; bases outside gene matches: 7.

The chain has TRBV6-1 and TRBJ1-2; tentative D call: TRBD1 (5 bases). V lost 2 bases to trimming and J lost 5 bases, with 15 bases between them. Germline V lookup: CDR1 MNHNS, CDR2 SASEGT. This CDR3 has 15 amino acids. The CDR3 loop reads CASSERPGEGYGYTF. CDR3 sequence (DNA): TGTGCCAGCAGTGAAAGGCCCGGGGAGGGGTATGGCTACACCTTC.

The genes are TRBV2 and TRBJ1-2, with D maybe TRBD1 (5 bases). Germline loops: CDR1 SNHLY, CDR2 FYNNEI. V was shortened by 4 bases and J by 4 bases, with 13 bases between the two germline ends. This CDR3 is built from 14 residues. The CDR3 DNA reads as TGTGCCAGCAGTGCCCCGGGACTCACCTATGGCTACACCTTC. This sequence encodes CASSAPGLTYGYTF.

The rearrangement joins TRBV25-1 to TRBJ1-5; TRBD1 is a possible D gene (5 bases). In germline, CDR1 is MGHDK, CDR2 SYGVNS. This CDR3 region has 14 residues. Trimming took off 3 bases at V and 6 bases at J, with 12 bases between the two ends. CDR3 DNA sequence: TGTGCCAGCAGTGAGGATCTGGGGGGTCAGCCCCAGCATTTT. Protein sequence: CASSEDLGGQPQHF.

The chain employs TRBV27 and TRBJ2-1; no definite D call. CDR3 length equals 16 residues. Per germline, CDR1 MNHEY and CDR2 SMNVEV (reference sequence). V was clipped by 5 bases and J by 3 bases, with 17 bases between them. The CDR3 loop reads CASSVLRPNSYNEQFF. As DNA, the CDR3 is TGTGCCAGCAGTGTCCTTCGGCCAAACAGCTACAATGAGCAGTTCTTC.

The CDR3, as DNA: TGTGCCAGCGCCCTGCCTCATGGGCAGCCCCAGCATTTT. Protein: CASALPHGQPQHF. The chain links TRBV7-2 to TRBJ1-5; no clear D. V lost 8 bases, J lost 7 bases, and 15 bases lay in between. The CDR3 runs to 13 residues. In germline, CDR1 is SGHTA, CDR2 FQGNSA.

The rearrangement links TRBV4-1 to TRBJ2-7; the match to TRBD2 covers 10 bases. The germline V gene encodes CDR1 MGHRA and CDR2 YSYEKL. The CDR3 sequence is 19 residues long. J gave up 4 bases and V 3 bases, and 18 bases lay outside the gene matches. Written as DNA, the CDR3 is TGCGCCAGCAGCCAGGGAACCGGTCCGAGCGGGAGGGCCGTTTACGAGCAGTACTTC. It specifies CASSQGTGPSGRAVYEQYF.

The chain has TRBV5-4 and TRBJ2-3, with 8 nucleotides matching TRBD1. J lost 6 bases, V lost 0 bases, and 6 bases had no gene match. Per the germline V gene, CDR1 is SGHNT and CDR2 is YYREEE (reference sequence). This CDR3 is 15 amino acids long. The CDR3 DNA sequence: TGTGCCAGCAGCTTGGAGGACAGGGTGGTGGATACGCAGTATTTT. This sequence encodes CASSLEDRVVDTQYF.

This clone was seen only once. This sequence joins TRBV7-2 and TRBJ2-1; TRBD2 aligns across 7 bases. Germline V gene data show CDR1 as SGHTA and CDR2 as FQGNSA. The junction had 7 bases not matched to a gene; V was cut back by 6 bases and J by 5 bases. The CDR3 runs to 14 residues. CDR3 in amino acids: CASRAGVGNNEQFF. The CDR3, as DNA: TGTGCCAGCAGGGCGGGAGTTGGGAACAATGAGCAGTTCTTC.

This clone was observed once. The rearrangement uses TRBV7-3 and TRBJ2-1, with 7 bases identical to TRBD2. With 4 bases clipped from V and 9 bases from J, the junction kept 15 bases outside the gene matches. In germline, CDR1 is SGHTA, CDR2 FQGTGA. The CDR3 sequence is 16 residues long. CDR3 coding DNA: TGTGCCAGCAGCTCGCGGCCGGGGAGCGGGATAGGTGAGCAGTTCTTC. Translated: CASSSRPGSGIGEQFF.

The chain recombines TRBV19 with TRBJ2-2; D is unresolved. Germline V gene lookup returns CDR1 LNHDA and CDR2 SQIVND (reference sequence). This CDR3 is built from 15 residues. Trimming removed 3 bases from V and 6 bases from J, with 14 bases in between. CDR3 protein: CASSIAEYLAGELFF. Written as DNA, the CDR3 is TGTGCCAGTAGTATTGCTGAGTACCTCGCCGGGGAGCTGTTTTTT.